The clone carrying this T cell receptor beta chain was detected only a few times. Its specificity is unknown. Germline CDR1 SGHAT, CDR2 FQNNGV. The germline V and J ends were trimmed by 3 bases and 7 bases, with 12 bases remaining between them. The CDR3 totals 14 residues. TCR alpha and TCR beta cDNA libraries with sample barcodes and UMIs came from 5'RACE using constant-segment primers. One entry per CDR3 protein results from TCRdb running MiXCR on the 5' RACE reads. This sample has some 110,000 distinct CDR3 sequences, with 15% to 20% found just once. The sample comes from a study of T-cell memory formation after mild COVID-19. Study outcomes and limitations: Mainly in CM and EM were contracting CD4+ clones; CD8+ were in EMRA. Memory cells collected pre-infection included some clones that later responded, suggesting cross-reactive memory joined. Contracting clones, day 15 to 85, had balanced CD4/CD8, and later expanders favored CD4+.

Sample: PBMCs or a T cell subset sorted from them (not recorded which). The TCR sequence derives from an adult woman who had mild COVID-19 (a few samples of this study predate the infection). Cell type and time point are not known. The rearrangement links TRBV11-2 to TRBJ2-2, with D perhaps TRBD2 (7 bases). The chain's CDR3 is CASSLGGLGGELFF. DNA of the CDR3: TGTGCCAGCAGCTTGGGGGGGCTAGGCGGGGAGCTGTTTTTT.